This T cell receptor (beta chain) was identified in a study of blood T cell repertoires in COVID-19 (dated by TCRdb to about 2020). For the wider study: Collaborator samples came from the United States, Italy and Spain and covered acute and convalescent phases of COVID-19. The repertoires were released in a freely available public database intended as a resource for research on the immune response to SARS-CoV-2. The samples were drawn from the first 160 participants of the ongoing ImmuneRACE study and from 1,254 subjects provided by 6 global collaborators. The prospective study material was composed of cDNA or gDNA derived from T cells, B-cell-depleted T cells, or PBMCs. Where available, HLA class I and class II types were taken from metadata supplied by the sample provider and were not determined by assay-based typing. A de-identified subject ID, COVID-19 status, age in years and sex were almost always included in the sample metadata. Deeply sampled blood TCRbeta repertoires from subjects exposed to, actively infected with, or recovered from COVID-19 were included in the dataset. Results and caveats for the whole study, not just this receptor: Clinical and demographic metadata were provided uncurated, with the amount varying by source and participant.

The immunoSEQ Assay, a bias-controlled multiplex PCR, was used to amplify TCRbeta CDR3 regions from genomic DNA. Per the authors' processing: The number of nucleated cells in each sample was estimated by amplification of reference gene primers within the assay. To quantify the absolute abundance of each unique TCRbeta CDR3 rearrangement, sequence reads were collapsed and filtered. For each sample, productive Simpson clonality was calculated as the square root of Simpson's diversity index across productive rearrangements. TCRdb took this table from immuneACCESS and kept in-frame rearrangements with V and J called. Such tables lack part of the clones; where checked against another copy, unresolved V genes explain under half of the gap, and the rest is unexplained. V and J calls and clone size are copied from that table; D and trimming were computed from the DNA. For this sample the table gives approximately 140,000 clones, of which roughly 89% were detected only once. The ten largest clones represent more than 5% of the sample.

About this clone itself: This clone's antigen is unknown. Base quality data are lacking; no much larger clone is found one base away.

Enrolling through a virtual design, the prospective study's participants ranged in age from roughly 18 to 90 years and lived across about two dozen United States geographic areas. Cohort assignment in the prospective study relied on participant-reported clinical history from a screening survey and a study questionnaire. A participant counted as exposed if, within 2 weeks of entering the study, that participant had been in contact with someone who had a PCR-confirmed or clinician-diagnosed COVID-19 case. In the prospective study, mobile phlebotomists collected whole blood, serum and a nasopharyngeal or oropharyngeal swab from each participant. Over an approximately 2-month period, participants in the prospective study had the option of providing additional blood draws and questionnaires. Before DNA extraction, blood samples from the prospective study were shipped at room temperature or frozen. The TCR sequence derives from a woman between 45 and 60 years old who had been exposed to COVID-19. The sample comprised PBMCs or T cells enriched from blood (not recorded which).

The CDR3 protein sequence reads: CASSWLERQAGGYTF. The DNA sequence is given as TGTGCCAGCAGTTGGCTAGAGAGGCAAGCGGGAGGCTACACCTTC. This chain is built from TRBV6-2 or TRBV6-3 and TRBJ1-2; the D gene cannot be resolved reliably. The germline V gene provides CDR1 MNHEY and CDR2 SVGEGT. From the cysteine through the phenylalanine, the CDR3 covers 15 amino acids. Just the 45-base CDR3 DNA is kept, in frame starting at base 1. The V end loses 4 bases and the J end loses 8 bases, and a stretch of 20 bases separates them.